These T cell receptor beta chains were read from a single sample in a study of beta chain features in type 1 diabetes. This table comes from immunoSEQ multiplex PCR, and its TCRdb copy is limited to in-frame clones, with some not included. The table lists about 150,000 clones, about a tenth of them singletons. Material: central memory CD4+ T cells from blood. These receptors were collected from a man in his thirties or forties with type 1 diabetes. CDR3s include the opening cysteine and the closing phenylalanine or tryptophan. A D gene is named only where the DNA matches it firmly. Clone sizes are given selectively: once, few, many, or a class where the clone is expanded.

>TRBV6-1|TRBD2|few|TRBJ2-7|13
CASTRGVYYEQYF
TGTGCCAGCACTCGGGGGGTTTACTACGAGCAGTACTTC
>TRBV11-3|NA|NA|TRBJ2-1|15
CASSLEGGAYNEQFF
TGTGCCAGCAGCTTAGAAGGGGGAGCGTACAATGAGCAGTTCTTC
>TRBV7-9|TRBD2|few|TRBJ2-1|14
CASSLTSGDNEQFF
TGTGCCAGCAGCTTAACTAGCGGGGACAATGAGCAGTTCTTC
>TRBV7-3|TRBD2|few|TRBJ2-5|15
CASSPLTGRGETQYF
TGTGCCAGCAGCCCACTTACCGGGAGGGGAGAGACCCAGTACTTC
>TRBV11-2|TRBD1|few|TRBJ2-5|15
CASTSPGQTRETQYF
TGTGCCAGCACCTCACCGGGACAGACTCGGGAGACCCAGTACTTC
>TRBV5-1|TRBD2|few|TRBJ2-2|16
CASSLQGGSRTGELFF
TGCGCCAGCAGCTTGCAGGGCGGGAGTCGCACCGGGGAGCTGTTTTTT
>TRBV5-1|NA|few|TRBJ2-7|11
CASSENYEQYF
TGCGCCAGCAGCGAGAACTACGAGCAGTACTTC
>TRBV28|NA|NA|TRBJ2-6|15
CASSPDSSGANVLTF
TGTGCCAGCAGTCCGGACTCCTCTGGGGCCAACGTCCTGACTTTC
>TRBV18|NA|few|TRBJ2-4|14
CASSGQRAKNIQYF
TGTGCCAGCTCAGGACAGAGAGCCAAAAACATTCAGTACTTC
>TRBV7-9|TRBD1|few|TRBJ2-4|16
CASGTTGARAKNIQYF
TGTGCCAGCGGAACTACAGGGGCGCGGGCCAAAAACATTCAGTACTTC
>TRBV7-6|NA|few|TRBJ2-7|14
CASSRGQSPYEQYF
TGTGCCAGCAGCCGCGGACAATCCCCCTACGAGCAGTACTTC